The clone carrying this TCR beta chain was seen a handful of times. Its antigen is unknown. This record comes from a study of vaccination and CD4 T cells after COVID-19. Study information: The authors used overlapping spike peptides from SARS-CoV-2, HCoV-NL63, HCoV-OC43 and HCoV-229E to stimulate cells.

The Oncomine TCR Beta short-read assay generated sequence data from the DNA of cultured CD4+ T cells. TCRdb analysed the PCR reads with MiXCR anew, one entry per CDR3 protein. The table has under 15,000 distinct CDR3 sequences, 50% to 70% seen once; the top ten hold about 12%. Trimming removed 2 bases from V and 1 base from J, with 11 bases in between. CDR1 and CDR2 (germline): MNHEY, SMNVEV (reference sequence). The CDR3 is 15 residues long. As for treatment: approximately nine-day PBMC culture with coronavirus spike peptide pools or control peptides (ViraFEST assay). The receptor comes from a human donor who had recovered from COVID-19. Sequenced material: CD4+ T cells from blood, cultured in vitro. V gene TRBV27 combines with J gene TRBJ1-1, with a tentative D call TRBD1 (5 bases). CDR3 nucleotides: TGTGCCAGCAGTTTAAGGGGAGGCGGGAACACTGAAGCTTTCTTT. Its translation: CASSLRGGGNTEAFF.